This record covers a single T cell receptor beta chain. The CDR3 sequence is 16 residues long. After removal of 0 bases from V and 0 bases from J, the junction contained 4 bases not matched to a gene. Germline assignment: CDR1 LNHNV and CDR2 YYDKDF (reference sequence). The sample originates from a study of blood T cell repertoires in COVID-19. Turning to the study itself: T cells, B-cell-depleted T cells, or PBMCs provided the cDNA or gDNA that served as material.

Original handling: The authors estimated nucleated cell counts from reference gene primer amplification. Using immunoSEQ multiplex PCR, the repertoire was profiled, and TCRdb retains in-frame clones only, with some absent. That table furnishes V, J and clone size, whereas the DNA furnished D and trimming. The repertoire holds 470,000 or so clones, roughly 85% seen once, with about 2.1% in the top ten. Recruitment covered under 25 US areas and drew participants whose ages spanned roughly 18 to 100 years. Allocation to cohorts depended on clinical history reported by the participants. V usage is TRBV15 and J usage is TRBJ2-5, with 7 bases lining up with TRBD2. The sequence was obtained from a young woman with acute COVID-19. The sequenced sample consisted of PBMCs or T cells enriched from blood (not recorded which). CDR3: CATSRDLAVHQETQYF. As DNA, the CDR3 is TGTGCCACCAGCAGAGACCTAGCGGTCCACCAAGAGACCCAGTACTTC.